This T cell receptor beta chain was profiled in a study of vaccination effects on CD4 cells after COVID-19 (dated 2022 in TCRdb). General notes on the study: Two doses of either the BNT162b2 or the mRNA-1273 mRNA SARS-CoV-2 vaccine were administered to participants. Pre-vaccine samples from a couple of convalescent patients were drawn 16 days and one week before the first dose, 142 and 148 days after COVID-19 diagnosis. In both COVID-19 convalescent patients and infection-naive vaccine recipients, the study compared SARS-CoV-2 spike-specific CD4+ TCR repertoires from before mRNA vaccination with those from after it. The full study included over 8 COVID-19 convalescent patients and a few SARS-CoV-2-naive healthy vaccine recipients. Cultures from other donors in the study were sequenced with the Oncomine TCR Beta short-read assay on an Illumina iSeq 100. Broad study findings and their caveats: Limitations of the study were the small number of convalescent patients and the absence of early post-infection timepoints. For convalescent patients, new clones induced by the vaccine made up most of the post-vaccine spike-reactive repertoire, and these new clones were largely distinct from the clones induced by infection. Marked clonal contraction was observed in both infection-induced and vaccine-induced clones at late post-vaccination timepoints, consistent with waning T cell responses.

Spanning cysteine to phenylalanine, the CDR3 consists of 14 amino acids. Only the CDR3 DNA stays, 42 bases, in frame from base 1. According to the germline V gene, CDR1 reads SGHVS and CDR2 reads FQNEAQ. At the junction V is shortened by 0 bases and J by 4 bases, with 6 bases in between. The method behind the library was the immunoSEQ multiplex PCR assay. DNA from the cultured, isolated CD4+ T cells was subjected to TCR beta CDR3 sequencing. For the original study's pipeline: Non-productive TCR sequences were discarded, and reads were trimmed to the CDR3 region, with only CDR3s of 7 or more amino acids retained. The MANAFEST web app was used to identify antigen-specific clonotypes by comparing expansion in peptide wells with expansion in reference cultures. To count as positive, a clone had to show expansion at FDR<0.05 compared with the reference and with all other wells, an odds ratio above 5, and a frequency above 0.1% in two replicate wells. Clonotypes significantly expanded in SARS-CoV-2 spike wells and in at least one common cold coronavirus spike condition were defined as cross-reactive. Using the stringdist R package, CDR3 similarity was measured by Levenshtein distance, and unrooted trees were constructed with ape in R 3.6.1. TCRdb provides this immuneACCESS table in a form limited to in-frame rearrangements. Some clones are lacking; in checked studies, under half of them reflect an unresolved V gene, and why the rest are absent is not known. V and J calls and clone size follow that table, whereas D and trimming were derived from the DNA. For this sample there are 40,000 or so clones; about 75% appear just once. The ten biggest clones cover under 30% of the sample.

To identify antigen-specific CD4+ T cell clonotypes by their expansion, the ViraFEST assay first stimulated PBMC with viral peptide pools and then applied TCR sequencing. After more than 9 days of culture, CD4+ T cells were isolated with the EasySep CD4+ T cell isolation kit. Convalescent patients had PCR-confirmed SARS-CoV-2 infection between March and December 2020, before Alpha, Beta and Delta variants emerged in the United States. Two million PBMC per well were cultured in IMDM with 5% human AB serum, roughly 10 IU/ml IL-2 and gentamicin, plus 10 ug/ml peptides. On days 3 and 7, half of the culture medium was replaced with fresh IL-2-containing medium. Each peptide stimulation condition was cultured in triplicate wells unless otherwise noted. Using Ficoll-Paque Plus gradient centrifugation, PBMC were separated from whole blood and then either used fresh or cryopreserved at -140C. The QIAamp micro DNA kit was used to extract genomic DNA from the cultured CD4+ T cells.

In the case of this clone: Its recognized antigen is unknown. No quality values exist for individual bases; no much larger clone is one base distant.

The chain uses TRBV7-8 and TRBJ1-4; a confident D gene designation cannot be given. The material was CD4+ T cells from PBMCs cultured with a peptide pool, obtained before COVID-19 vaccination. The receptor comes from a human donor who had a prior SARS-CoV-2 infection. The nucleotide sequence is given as TGTGCCAGCAGCTTAGCAGCAAGTAATGAAAAACTGTTTTTT. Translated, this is CASSLAASNEKLFF.